These T cell receptor beta chains were read from a single sample in a study of beta chain features in type 1 diabetes. Assay used: immunoSEQ multiplex PCR; TCRdb lists only in-frame clones, some missing. The table shows under 400,000 clones, with about 19% occurring only once. Sequenced: naive CD4+ T cells from blood. These receptors originate from a woman in her late teens or twenties in good health. CDR3s leave out the opening cysteine and the closing phenylalanine or tryptophan. Fields, in order: V gene, CDR3 length, CDR3 protein.

TRBV27 13 ASSLRQGLGYGYT
TRBV7-2 14 ASSFPGTSVYNEQF
TRBV5-4 14 ASSQGQVRSYNEQF
TRBV7-2 11 ASTPGGGDTQY
TRBV12-5 14 ASGLVLRTGKDTQY
TRBV2 13 ASSVEGSSGNTIY
TRBV13 12 ASRFRERIRGYT
TRBV7-9 10 ASSLVGEGYT
TRBV5-1 11 ASSLETGGEQF
TRBV19 13 ASSIDRGFNYGYT
TRBV7-9 13 ASRERDRGDNEQF
TRBV18 11 ASSRGQQETQY
TRBV30 11 AWSVGDLLPRN
TRBV18 13 ASSPPSRLRVEQY
TRBV12-5 12 ASGSPEGAAGYT